This T cell receptor beta chain was observed in a study of cytotoxic CD8 clonotypes in ibrutinib-treated CLL. Study-wide points: Stable or contracted on treatment, public clonotypes were also uncommon. Pretreatment clonality was elevated relative to age-matched healthy donors and paralleled circulating CD8+ T-cell counts.

With 8 bases removed from V and 3 bases from J, the gap between germline ends came to 13 bases. Germline CDR1 SNHLY, CDR2 FYNNEI. The CDR3 totals 14 residues. A remark on this clone: Its cognate antigen is unknown.

Assay: immunoSEQ multiplex PCR; the TCRdb copy retains only in-frame clones and omits some. The data contain tens of thousands of clones, more than 75% of them singletons. The clonotype originates from a human donor with chronic lymphocytic leukemia. Sequencing was performed on PBMCs, taken after 12 months of ibrutinib treatment. The chain has TRBV2 and TRBJ2-2; D is unresolved. This CDR3 reads CASWLGSDTGELFF. Here the CDR3 DNA reads TGTGCCAGCTGGTTGGGGTCGGACACCGGGGAGCTGTTTTTT. Based on the CDR3 plus reference TRBV2 and TRBJ2-2, the full variable domain is EPEVTQTPSHQVTQMGQEVILRCVPISNHLYFYWYRQILGQKVEFLVSFYNNEISEKSEIFDDQFSVERPDGSNFTLKIRSTKLEDSAMYFCASWLGSDTGELFFGEGSRLTVL.